This TCR beta chain is from a study of T cell changes during pregnancy in multiple sclerosis. The table came from immunoSEQ multiplex PCR; TCRdb's copy has only in-frame clones and leaves some out. The sample carries 88,000 or so clones, under 95% recorded once. Here the sequenced sample was peripheral blood, taken before pregnancy. The TCR sequence derives from a female donor with multiple sclerosis, enrolled in a pregnancy study.

The CDR3 is CASSPDQETQYF. In DNA form, the CDR3 reads TGTGCCAGCAGTCCGGACCAAGAGACCCAGTACTTC. V gene TRBV27 combines with J gene TRBJ2-5; no definite D call. The V gene's germline CDR1 is MNHEY and CDR2 SMNVEV (reference sequence). This CDR3 spans 12 amino acids. V was pared by 5 bases and J by 0 bases, with 4 bases between.